This TCR beta chain stems from a study of shared clonotypes between healthy human individuals. On the study more broadly: Three plates were used per donor for CD4 naive, three for CD4 memory, two for CD8 naive and one for CD8 memory.

The germline gives CDR1 SGHDN, CDR2 FVKESK. CDR3 length equals 13 residues. The germline V and J ends were trimmed by 3 bases and 6 bases, with 12 bases remaining between them. Investigators divided CD4+ cells into CD45RA+ naive and CD45RA-negative memory subsets. Only in-frame clones appear in the TCRdb table, and some are missing; sequencing was by immunoSEQ multiplex PCR. The sample lists more than 900,000 clones; roughly 74% were seen once. This clonotype originated in a man younger than 35 in good health. Some clones in this sample may be carry-over from other donors' samples. The sequencing input was memory CD4+ T cells from PBMCs. Subset meaning: CD45RA-negative fraction. V gene TRBV14 combines with J gene TRBJ2-7; D unresolved. CDR3 residues: CASSQLRDIEQYF. The CDR3 DNA reads TGTGCCAGCAGCCAGTTAAGGGATATCGAGCAGTACTTC.